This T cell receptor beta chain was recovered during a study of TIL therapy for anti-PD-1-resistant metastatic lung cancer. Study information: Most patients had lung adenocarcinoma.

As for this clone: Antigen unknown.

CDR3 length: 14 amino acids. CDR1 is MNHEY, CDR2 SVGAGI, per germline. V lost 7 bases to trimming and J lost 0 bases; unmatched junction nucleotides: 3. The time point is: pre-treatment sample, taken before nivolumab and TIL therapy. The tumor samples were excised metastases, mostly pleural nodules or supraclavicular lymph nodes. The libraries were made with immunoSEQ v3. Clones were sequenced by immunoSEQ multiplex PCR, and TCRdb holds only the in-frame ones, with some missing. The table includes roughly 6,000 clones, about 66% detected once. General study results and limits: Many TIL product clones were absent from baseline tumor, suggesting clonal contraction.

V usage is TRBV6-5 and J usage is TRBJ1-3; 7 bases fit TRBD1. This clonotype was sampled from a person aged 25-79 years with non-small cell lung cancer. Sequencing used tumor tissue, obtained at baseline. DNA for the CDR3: TGTGCCAGCACCGGGACAGCCTCTGGAAACACCATATATTTT. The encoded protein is CASTGTASGNTIYF.